This T cell receptor beta chain was documented in a study of T cells in tumors after PD-1 blockade. Study background: Prior checkpoint blockade, systemic immunosuppressant use, or anti-cancer therapy within 4 weeks excluded patients. A subset received ongoing vismodegib 150 mg daily alongside anti-PD-1 therapy.

Input was about 600 ng to 6,004 ng of genomic DNA from tumor or blood. The CDR3 has 13 residues. Germline loops: CDR1 LNHDA, CDR2 SQIVND (reference sequence). The V end was cut by 3 bases, the J end by 6 bases, with 10 bases between. Points from the study as a whole: About 45% of tumor TCR clonotypes were also found in blood.

On this clone: Its antigen is unknown.

Assay used: immunoSEQ multiplex PCR; TCRdb lists only in-frame clones, some missing. The repertoire includes 5,000 to 6,500 clones, about four fifths of them detected once, and 45% to 55% sits in the top ten. The input for sequencing was PBMCs, taken after anti-PD-1 therapy. The receptor's source is a human donor with advanced basal cell or squamous cell carcinoma (not recorded which). The V gene is TRBV19, the J gene TRBJ2-3; D gene ambiguous. CDR3 region: CASSIFMGDTQYF. Here the CDR3 DNA reads TGTGCCAGTAGTATCTTCATGGGGGATACGCAGTATTTT.